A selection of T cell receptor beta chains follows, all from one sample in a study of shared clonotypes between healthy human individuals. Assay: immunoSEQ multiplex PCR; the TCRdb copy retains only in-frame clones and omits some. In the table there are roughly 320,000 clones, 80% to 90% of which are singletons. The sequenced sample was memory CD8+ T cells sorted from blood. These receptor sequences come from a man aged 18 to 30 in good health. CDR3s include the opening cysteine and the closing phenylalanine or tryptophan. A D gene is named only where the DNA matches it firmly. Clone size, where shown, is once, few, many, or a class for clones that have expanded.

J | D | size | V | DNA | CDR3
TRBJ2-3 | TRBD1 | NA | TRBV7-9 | TGTGCCAGCTCCGGGACAGGGGCTAGCACAGATACGCAGTATTTT | CASSGTGASTDTQYF
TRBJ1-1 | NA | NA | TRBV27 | TGTGCCAGCAGTTTCGCGGGGTATGGTACTGAAGCTTTCTTT | CASSFAGYGTEAFF
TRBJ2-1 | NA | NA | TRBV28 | TGTGCCAGCAGTTTCCCACTAGCCGGGGACAATGAGCAGTTCTTC | CASSFPLAGDNEQFF
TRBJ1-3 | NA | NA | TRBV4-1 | TGCGCCAGCAGCCAAGATCGAGGATCTGGAAACACCATATATTTT | CASSQDRGSGNTIYF
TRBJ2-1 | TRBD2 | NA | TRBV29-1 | TGCAGCGACCTGCGCCTAGCGGACTACAATGAGCAGTTCTTC | CSDLRLADYNEQFF
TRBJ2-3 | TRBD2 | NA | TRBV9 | TGTGCCAGCAGCGCTAGCGGGAAGTTAGATACGCAGTATTTT | CASSASGKLDTQYF
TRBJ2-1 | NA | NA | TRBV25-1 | TGTGCCAGCAGTGAACCCCGGGAGTTAGGGAATAATGAGCAGTTCTTC | CASSEPRELGNNEQFF
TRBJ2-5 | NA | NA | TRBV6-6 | TGTGCCAGCAGTTACTCTCCGGGGCGCCTGCCAAAGACCCAGTACTTC | CASSYSPGRLPKTQYF
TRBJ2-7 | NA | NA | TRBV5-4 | TGTGCCAGCAGCTTGGACAGTACCTACGAGCAGTACTTC | CASSLDSTYEQYF
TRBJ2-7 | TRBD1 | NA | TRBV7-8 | TGTGCCAGCCAGGGGGCTACTAAAGCCTACGAGCAGTACTTC | CASQGATKAYEQYF
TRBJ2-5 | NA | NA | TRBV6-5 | TGTGCCAGCAGGGCAGGGGTTGGGATAGAGACCCAGTACTTC | CASRAGVGIETQYF
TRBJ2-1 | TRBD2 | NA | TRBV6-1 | TGTGCCAGCAGTGAAAGGACTAGCGGATACAATGAGCAGTTCTTC | CASSERTSGYNEQFF
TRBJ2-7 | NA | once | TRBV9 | TGTGCCAGCAGCGTAGACGGGAACTTCTACGAGCAGTACTTC | CASSVDGNFYEQYF
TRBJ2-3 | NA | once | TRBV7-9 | TGTGCCAGCAGCCCAGTGCGGGGTCGTTCGGGCACAGATACGCAGTATTTT | CASSPVRGRSGTDTQYF
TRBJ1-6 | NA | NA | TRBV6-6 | TGTGCCAGCAGTTCCACCCCGACAGCCAGAAATTCACCCCTCCACTTT | CASSSTPTARNSPLHF
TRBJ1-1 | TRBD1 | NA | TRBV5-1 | TGCGCCAGCAGCTTGGGTGCAGGGGGCGCGAACACTGAAGCTTTCTTT | CASSLGAGGANTEAFF
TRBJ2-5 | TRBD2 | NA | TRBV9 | TGTGCCAGCAGCGGTGGACTAGCGGGAGTCCAAGAGACCCAGTACTTC | CASSGGLAGVQETQYF
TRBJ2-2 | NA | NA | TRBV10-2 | TGCGCCAGCAGTGTGGGGAGAACCGGGGAGCTGTTTTTT | CASSVGRTGELFF
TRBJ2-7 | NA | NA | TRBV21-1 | TGTGCCCCCAACGTCGGTCCAAGGTACTTC | CAPNVGPRYF
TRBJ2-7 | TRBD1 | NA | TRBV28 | TGTGCCAGCCGGGACAGGGGCTACGAGCAGTACTTC | CASRDRGYEQYF
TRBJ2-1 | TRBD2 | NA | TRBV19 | TGTGCCAGTGACCCCGGGACTAGCGGGAAGACTTACAATGAGCAGTTCTTC | CASDPGTSGKTYNEQFF
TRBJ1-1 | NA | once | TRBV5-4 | TGTGCCAGCAGCCGGGGCACAGGAATAACTGAAGCTTTCTTT | CASSRGTGITEAFF
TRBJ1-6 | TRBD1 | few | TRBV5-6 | TGTGCCAGCAGCTTTGGTGCGACAGGGAGTTCACCCCTCCACTTT | CASSFGATGSSPLHF
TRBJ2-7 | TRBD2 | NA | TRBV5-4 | TGTGCCAGCAGCTTGCGGGAGGGCCCCGAGCAGTACTTC | CASSLREGPEQYF
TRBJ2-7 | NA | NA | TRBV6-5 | TGTGCCAGCAGTTACTCGACCGGAGCCGCCGTATACGAGCAGTACTTC | CASSYSTGAAVYEQYF
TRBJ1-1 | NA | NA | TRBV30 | TGTGCCTGGAGTGAGGGAGCTGAAGCTTTCTTT | CAWSEGAEAFF
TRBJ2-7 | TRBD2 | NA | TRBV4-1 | TGCGCCAGCAGCCTTACTAGCGGGGGGGCCGGCATCTACGAGCAGTACTTC | CASSLTSGGAGIYEQYF
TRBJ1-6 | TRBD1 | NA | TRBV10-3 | TGTGCCAGCCAGGGGGCCGGGGATAATTCACCCCTCCACTTT | CASQGAGDNSPLHF
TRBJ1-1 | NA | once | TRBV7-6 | TGTGCCAGCAGCTTAATGGTGGAAGAGATGAACACTGAAGCTTTCTTT | CASSLMVEEMNTEAFF
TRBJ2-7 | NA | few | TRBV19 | TGTGCCAGTAGCCCCGGAGGTGGCTTGACTGAGCAGTACTTC | CASSPGGGLTEQYF
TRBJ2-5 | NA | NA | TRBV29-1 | TGCAGCGTTGAGAACTCGGAAGAGACCCAGTACTTC | CSVENSEETQYF
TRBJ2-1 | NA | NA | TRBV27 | TGTTCGGCCGGCGGCCCATTAAGCTCCTACAATGAGCAGTTCTTC | CSAGGPLSSYNEQFF
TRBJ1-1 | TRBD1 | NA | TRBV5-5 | TGTGCCAGCAGCTTATACCTTTCCGGGACAGTAATTACTGAAGCTTTCTTT | CASSLYLSGTVITEAFF
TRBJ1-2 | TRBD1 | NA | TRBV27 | TGTGCCAGCGCCTCCCGGGGACAGTACTATGGCTACACCTTC | CASASRGQYYGYTF
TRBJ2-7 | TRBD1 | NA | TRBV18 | TGTGCCAGCTCACCCTCGGACAGGGCACGGGCCTACGAGCAGTACTTC | CASSPSDRARAYEQYF
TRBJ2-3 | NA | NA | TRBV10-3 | TGTGCCATCAACTTCTTAGATACGCAGTATTTT | CAINFLDTQYF
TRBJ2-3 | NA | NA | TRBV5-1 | TGCGCCAGCAGCTTAAGAGGGGGCACAGATACGCAGTATTTT | CASSLRGGTDTQYF
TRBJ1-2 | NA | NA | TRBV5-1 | TGCGCCAGCAGCTTGGATGGGGGCATGGACTATGGCTACACCTTC | CASSLDGGMDYGYTF
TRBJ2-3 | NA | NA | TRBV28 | TGTGCCAGCAGTACGGTCCTTCGGACGCTCAAAGATACGCAGTATTTT | CASSTVLRTLKDTQYF
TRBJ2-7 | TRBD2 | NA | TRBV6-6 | TGTGCCAGCAGCCGACTAGCGGGTTCCTACGAGCAGTACTTC | CASSRLAGSYEQYF
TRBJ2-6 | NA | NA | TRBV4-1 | TGCGCCAGCAGCCATACACACAGCTCTGGGGCCAACGTCCTGACTTTC | CASSHTHSSGANVLTF
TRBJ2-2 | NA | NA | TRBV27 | TGTGCCAGCAGTTTCCTGGGTCCCCAACCCACCGGGGAGCTGTTTTTT | CASSFLGPQPTGELFF
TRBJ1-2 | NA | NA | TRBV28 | TGTGCCAGCAGCCCGACCGTTGGAGATGGCTACACCTTC | CASSPTVGDGYTF